This TCR beta chain is drawn from a study of patients and donors after allogeneic stem cell transplantation. The CDR3 runs to 15 residues. V lost 3 bases and J lost 2, with 13 bases in between. CDR1 and CDR2 (germline): SEHNR, FQNEAQ (reference sequence). TCRdb reanalysed the RT-PCR reads using MiXCR and keeps one entry per CDR3 protein. The profile shows 410,000 or so distinct CDR3 sequences, approximately 16% of them singletons. V and J are TRBV7-9 and TRBJ1-2; D is unresolved. The specimen sequenced was blood, either unsorted or a sorted T cell fraction (not recorded which). The source of this sequence is a human donor who was either an allogeneic HSCT recipient or a stem cell or donor lymphocyte infusion donor (not recorded which). It is not recorded whose cells these are; they may come from a transplant donor. In nucleotides, the CDR3 is TGTGCCAGCAGCTTTGCCGCGAGGGAGAACTATGGCTACACCTTC. This translates into CASSFAARENYGYTF.